This paragraph covers one T cell receptor beta chain sequence. This clone was detected only once. Its antigen is unknown. The record has no base qualities; no much larger clone is one base away. The germline V and J ends show losses of 4 bases and 2 bases respectively, and no gene match explains 4 bases of the junction. The CDR3 numbers 16 residues from cysteine through phenylalanine. CDR3 DNA only is kept here, 48 bases in frame from base 1. CDR1 and CDR2, per the germline V gene, are SGHRS and YFSETQ. CD4+ T cells from unexposed donors were collected before the COVID-19 pandemic (2011-2018). The EasySep CD4+ T cell isolation kit was used to isolate CD4+ T cells once the cultures had run for under 11 days. Unexposed donor CD4+ T cells were tested for reactivity to SARS-CoV-2 S and N and four common cold coronavirus spike pools, as cell number allowed. PBMCs were cultured at a few million per well in IMDM supplemented with around 4.7% human AB serum and roughly 9.6 IU/ml IL-2. Half of the culture medium was replaced with fresh IL-2-containing medium on days 3 and 7. Each peptide culture condition was generally run in triplicate replicate wells. Leukapheresis product for the unexposed donors was bought commercially. Ficoll-Paque PLUS gradient centrifugation was used to isolate PBMCs from leukapheresis product or whole blood. PBMCs were either cryopreserved at -140°C or used fresh in the expansion assay. The QIAamp Micro DNA Kit was used to extract genomic DNA from the CD4+ T cells.

The method was the immunoSEQ multiplex PCR assay. As for how the authors treated the data: During preprocessing, nonproductive sequences were removed, as were CDR3s that did not start with C, did not end with F or W, or were shorter than 7 amino acids. The MANAFEST web app was used to call antigen-specific clonotypes on the basis of expansion compared with the reference and with other culture wells. A clone was considered positive if significant expansion relative to the reference culture was observed in 2 of 3 replicate wells at an FDR below 0.05. To be called positive, a clone also had to show significant expansion compared with every other tandem well and an odds ratio greater than 5. After three terminal residues were trimmed from each end, CDR3 homology was quantified as pairwise Levenshtein distance using the stringdist R package. TCRdb obtained this table from immuneACCESS and retained in-frame rearrangements with V and J assigned. These tables miss some clones; where compared with another copy, unresolved V genes account for less than half of the shortfall, and the remainder is unexplained. The D gene and trimming were derived from the DNA, and the V and J assignments and clone size from that table. The sample table contains about 18,000 clones; only one count was recorded for approximately 80% of them. The top ten clonotypes cover around 28% of the sample.

This specimen comes from a study of CD4 T cells in relation to SARS-CoV-2 and coronaviruses listed by TCRdb under 2021. For the wider study: The ViraFEST assay cultured PBMCs with antigen for nine to eleven days, then sequenced TCR beta CDR3s to find antigen-specific clonal expansions. An HIV-1 Nef peptide pool or a culture without peptide was used as the negative reference condition. HLA restriction was mapped for shared crossreactive spike epitopes using patient-derived lymphoblastoid cell lines. Memory CD4+ T cell crossreactivity between SARS-CoV-2 and common cold coronavirus spike proteins was assessed at the TCR clonotype level in the study. The Adaptive Biotechnologies TCR-sequencing kit was used to sequence samples from a few pre-COVID donors and the naive versus memory experiments, while other data came from Illumina-based sequencing. A different TCR-beta assay, based on Illumina, was used to sequence expansion assays from other donors in the study.

What the research found in general, with its limitations: The study was limited by small numbers of patients and tested TCRs. Crossreactive clones showed significantly weaker SARS-CoV-2-driven expansion than monoreactive clones, consistent with antigenic imprinting. Because no donor provided both pre-pandemic and post-infection samples, tracing the source of pre-existing responses was limited. Roughly 64% of donors had memory CD4+ clonotypes that crossrecognized SARS-CoV-2 and at least one common cold coronavirus spike. Crossreactivity analysis was centred on spike protein, so crossreactivity against other viral proteins was not assessed.

The sequence was collected from a human donor in good health. The sequencing sample was made of CD4+ T cells from PBMCs, cultured in vitro. The chain employs TRBV5-1 and TRBJ2-3; TRBD2 aligns with 13 central bases. The sequenced DNA: TGCGCCAGCAGCCCCACTAGCGGGAGGGACACAGATACGCAGTATTTT. It codes for CASSPTSGRDTDTQYF.